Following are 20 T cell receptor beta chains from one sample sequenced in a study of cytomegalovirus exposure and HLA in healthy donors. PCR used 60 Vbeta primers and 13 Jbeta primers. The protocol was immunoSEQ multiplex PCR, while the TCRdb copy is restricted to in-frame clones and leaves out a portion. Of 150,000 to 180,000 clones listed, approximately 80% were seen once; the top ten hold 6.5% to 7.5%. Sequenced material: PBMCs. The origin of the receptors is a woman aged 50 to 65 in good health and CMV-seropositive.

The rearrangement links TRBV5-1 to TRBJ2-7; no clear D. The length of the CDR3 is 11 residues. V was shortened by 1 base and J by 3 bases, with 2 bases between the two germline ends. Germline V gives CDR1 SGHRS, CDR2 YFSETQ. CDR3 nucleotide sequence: TGCGCCAGCAGCTTGCACTACGAGCAGTACTTC. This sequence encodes CASSLHYEQYF.

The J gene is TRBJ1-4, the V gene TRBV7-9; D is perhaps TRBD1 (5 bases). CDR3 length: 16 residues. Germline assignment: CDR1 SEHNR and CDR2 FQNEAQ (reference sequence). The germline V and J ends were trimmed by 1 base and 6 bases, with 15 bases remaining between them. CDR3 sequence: CASSLEDGGGDEKLFF. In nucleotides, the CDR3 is TGTGCCAGCAGCTTAGAAGACGGGGGGGGAGATGAAAAACTGTTTTTT.

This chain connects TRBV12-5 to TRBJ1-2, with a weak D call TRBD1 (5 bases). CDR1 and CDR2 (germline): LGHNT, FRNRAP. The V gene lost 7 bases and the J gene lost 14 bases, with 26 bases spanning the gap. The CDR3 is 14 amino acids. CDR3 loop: CASASGGGAAERTF. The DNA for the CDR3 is TGTGCTAGTGCTTCCGGCGGGGGTGCGGCAGAACGGACCTTC.

CDR3 sequence reads: CASGYSGGAWDEQFF. CDR3 DNA: TGTGCCAGCGGGTACAGCGGGGGGGCCTGGGATGAGCAGTTCTTC. V and J are TRBV25-1 and TRBJ2-1; TRBD2 matches 10 bases. CDR1 and CDR2 from the germline V gene are MGHDK and SYGVNS. The CDR3 extends over 15 amino acids. Trimming at V came to 8 bases and at J to 8 bases, leaving 12 bases not matched to a gene.

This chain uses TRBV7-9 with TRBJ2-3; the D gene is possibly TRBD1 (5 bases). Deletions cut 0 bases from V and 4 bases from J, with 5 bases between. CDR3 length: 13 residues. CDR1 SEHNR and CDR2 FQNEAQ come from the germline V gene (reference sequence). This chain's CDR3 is CASSLAGADTQYF. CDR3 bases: TGTGCCAGCAGCTTAGCAGGGGCAGATACGCAGTATTTT.

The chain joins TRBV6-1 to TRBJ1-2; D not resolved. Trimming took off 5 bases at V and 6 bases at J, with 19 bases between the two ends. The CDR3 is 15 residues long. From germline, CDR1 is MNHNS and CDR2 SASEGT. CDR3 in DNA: TGTGCCAGCAGTCCCCTAGTATTTTCCCCCGATGGCTACACCTTC. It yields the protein CASSPLVFSPDGYTF.

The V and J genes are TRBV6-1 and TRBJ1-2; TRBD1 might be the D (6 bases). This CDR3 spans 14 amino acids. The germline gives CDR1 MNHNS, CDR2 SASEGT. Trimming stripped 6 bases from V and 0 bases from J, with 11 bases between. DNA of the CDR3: TGTGCCAGCAGCCCTGGGACATCTAACTATGGCTACACCTTC. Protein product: CASSPGTSNYGYTF.

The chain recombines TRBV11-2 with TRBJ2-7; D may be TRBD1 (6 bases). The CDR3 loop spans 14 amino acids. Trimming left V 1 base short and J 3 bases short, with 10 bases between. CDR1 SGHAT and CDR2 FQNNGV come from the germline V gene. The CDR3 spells CASSLGGQLYEQYF. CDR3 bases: TGTGCCAGCAGCTTAGGCGGACAGCTCTACGAGCAGTACTTC.

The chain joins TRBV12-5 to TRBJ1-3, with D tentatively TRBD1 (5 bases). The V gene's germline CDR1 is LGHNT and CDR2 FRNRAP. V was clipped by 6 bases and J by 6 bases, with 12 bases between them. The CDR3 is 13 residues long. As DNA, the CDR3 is TGTGCTAGTGGGTGGGGGGGGGAAAACACCATATATTTT. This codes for CASGWGGENTIYF.

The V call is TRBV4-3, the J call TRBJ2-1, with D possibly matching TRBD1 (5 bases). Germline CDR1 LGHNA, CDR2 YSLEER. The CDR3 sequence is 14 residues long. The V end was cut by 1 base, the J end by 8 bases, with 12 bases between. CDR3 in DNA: TGCGCCAGCAGCCAAGGCCCAGGGTCCTATGAGCAGTTCTTC. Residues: CASSQGPGSYEQFF.

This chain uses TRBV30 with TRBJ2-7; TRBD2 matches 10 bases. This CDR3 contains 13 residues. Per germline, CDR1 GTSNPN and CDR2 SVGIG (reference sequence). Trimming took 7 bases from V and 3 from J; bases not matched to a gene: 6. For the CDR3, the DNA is TGTGCCTTTACTAGCGGGGCCTTCTACGAGCAGTACTTC. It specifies CAFTSGAFYEQYF.

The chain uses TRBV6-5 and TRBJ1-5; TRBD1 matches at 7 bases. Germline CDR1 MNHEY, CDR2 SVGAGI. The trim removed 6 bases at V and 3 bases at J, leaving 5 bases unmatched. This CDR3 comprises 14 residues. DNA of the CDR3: TGTGCCAGCAGAAAGACAGGGAACAATCAGCCCCAGCATTTT. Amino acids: CASRKTGNNQPQHF.

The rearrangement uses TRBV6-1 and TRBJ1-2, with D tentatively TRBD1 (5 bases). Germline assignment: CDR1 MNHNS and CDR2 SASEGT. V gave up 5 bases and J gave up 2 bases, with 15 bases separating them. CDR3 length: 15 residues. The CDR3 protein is CASSPQGQDNYGYTF. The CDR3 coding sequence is TGTGCCAGCAGTCCCCAAGGACAAGACAACTATGGCTACACCTTC.

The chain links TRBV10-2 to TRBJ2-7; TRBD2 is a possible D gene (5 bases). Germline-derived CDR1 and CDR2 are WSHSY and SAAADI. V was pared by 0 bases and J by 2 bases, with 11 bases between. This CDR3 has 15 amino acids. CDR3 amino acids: CASSESSAGTYEQYF. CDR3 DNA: TGCGCCAGCAGTGAGTCGTCGGCGGGTACCTACGAGCAGTACTTC.

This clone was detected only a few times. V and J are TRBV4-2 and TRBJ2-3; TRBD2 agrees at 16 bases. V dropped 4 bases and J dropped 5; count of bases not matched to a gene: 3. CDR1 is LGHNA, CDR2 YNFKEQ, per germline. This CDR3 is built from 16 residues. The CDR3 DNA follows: TGTGCCAGCAGCCGCGGGACTAGCGGGGGGGTAGATACGCAGTATTTT. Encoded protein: CASSRGTSGGVDTQYF.

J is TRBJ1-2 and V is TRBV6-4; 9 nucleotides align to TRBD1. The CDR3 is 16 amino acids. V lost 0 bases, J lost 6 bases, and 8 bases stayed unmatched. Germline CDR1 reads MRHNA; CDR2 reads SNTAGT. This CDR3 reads CASSDSGTGTSNGYTF. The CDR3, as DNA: TGTGCCAGCAGTGACTCAGGGACAGGGACTTCGAATGGCTACACCTTC.

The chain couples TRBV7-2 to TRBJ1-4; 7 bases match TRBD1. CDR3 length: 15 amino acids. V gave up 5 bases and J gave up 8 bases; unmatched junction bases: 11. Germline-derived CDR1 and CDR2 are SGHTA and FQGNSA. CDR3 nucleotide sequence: TGTGCCAGCAGCCCACGGACAGGAAGAAGGGAAAAACTGTTTTTT. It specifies CASSPRTGRREKLFF.

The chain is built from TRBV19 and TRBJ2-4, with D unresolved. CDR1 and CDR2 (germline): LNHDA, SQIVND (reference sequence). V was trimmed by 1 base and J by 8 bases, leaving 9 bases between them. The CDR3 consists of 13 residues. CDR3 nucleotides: TGTGCCAGTAGTATAGGACATCTTTACATTCAGTACTTC. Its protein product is CASSIGHLYIQYF.

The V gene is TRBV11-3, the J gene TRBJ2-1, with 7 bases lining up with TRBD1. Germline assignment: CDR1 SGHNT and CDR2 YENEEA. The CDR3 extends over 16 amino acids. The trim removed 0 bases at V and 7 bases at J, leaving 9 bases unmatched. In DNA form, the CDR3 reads TGTGCCAGCAGCTTAGAGGCGACAGGGTTTGTAAATGAGCAGTTCTTC. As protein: CASSLEATGFVNEQFF.

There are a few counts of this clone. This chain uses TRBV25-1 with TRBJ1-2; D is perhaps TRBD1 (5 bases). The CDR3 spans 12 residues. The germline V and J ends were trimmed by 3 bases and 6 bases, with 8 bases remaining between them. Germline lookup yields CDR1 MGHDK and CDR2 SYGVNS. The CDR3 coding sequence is TGTGCCAGCAGTGAGTTCAGGGATGGCTACACCTTC. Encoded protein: CASSEFRDGYTF.